These T cell receptor beta chains were read from a single sample in a study of chemoradiotherapy in HPV16-positive cancers. Produced via immunoSEQ multiplex PCR; TCRdb's table is partial and in-frame only. The table records 30,000 or so clones, approximately 88% of them present only once. The source material was blood, sampled from a patient who underwent chemoradiotherapy. The receptors derive from a human donor with HPV-associated anogenital cancer. Both conserved end residues are part of each CDR3. Each record gives: D gene, V gene, J gene, clone size, CDR3 DNA, CDR3 protein. A D gene is named only where the DNA matches it firmly. Only part of the rows carry a size: once, few, many, or a class if the clone is expanded.

d_call: -
v_call: TRBV30
j_call: TRBJ1-2
clone_size: -
cdr3_nt: TGTGCATACGGCCGGGACATGGGCTATGGCTACACCTTC
cdr3_aa: CAYGRDMGYGYTF

d_call: TRBD2
v_call: TRBV28
j_call: TRBJ2-3
clone_size: -
cdr3_nt: TGTGCCAGCAGTCTAACCTCCGGGACTAGCAGTAGCACAGATACGCAGTATTTT
cdr3_aa: CASSLTSGTSSSTDTQYF

d_call: -
v_call: TRBV2
j_call: TRBJ1-3
clone_size: -
cdr3_nt: TGTGCCAGCAGTGAATGGAGAATGGGTTCCTCTGGAAACACCATATATTTT
cdr3_aa: CASSEWRMGSSGNTIYF

d_call: TRBD2
v_call: TRBV4-2
j_call: TRBJ2-3
clone_size: -
cdr3_nt: TGTGCCAGCAGCCAACCCGACACTAGCGGGGGGTGCCATTTT
cdr3_aa: CASSQPDTSGGCHF

d_call: -
v_call: TRBV5-4
j_call: TRBJ2-6
clone_size: -
cdr3_nt: TGTGCCAGCAGCTTGTCGGGGTCTGGGGCCAACGTCCTGACTTTC
cdr3_aa: CASSLSGSGANVLTF

d_call: -
v_call: TRBV19
j_call: TRBJ1-1
clone_size: -
cdr3_nt: TGTGCCAGTAGTATAAGTTCAAACAGTGAAGCTTTCTTT
cdr3_aa: CASSISSNSEAFF

d_call: -
v_call: TRBV2
j_call: TRBJ1-2
clone_size: -
cdr3_nt: TGTGCCAGCAGTCTCGGGAGGCCGTCTAACTATGGCTACACCTTC
cdr3_aa: CASSLGRPSNYGYTF

d_call: TRBD2
v_call: TRBV6-1
j_call: TRBJ2-1
clone_size: -
cdr3_nt: TGTGCCAGCCCACAGGGAGGTAGCGGGAGCAAGCAGTTCTTC
cdr3_aa: CASPQGGSGSKQFF

d_call: -
v_call: TRBV2
j_call: TRBJ2-7
clone_size: once
cdr3_nt: TGTGCCAGCAGTGAATGGTACTCCTACGAGCAGTACTTC
cdr3_aa: CASSEWYSYEQYF

d_call: -
v_call: TRBV21-1
j_call: TRBJ1-4
clone_size: -
cdr3_nt: TGTGCCAGCCCTTGGGGAGGGAATGAAAAACTGTTTTTT
cdr3_aa: CASPWGGNEKLFF

d_call: -
v_call: TRBV11-2
j_call: TRBJ2-7
clone_size: -
cdr3_nt: TGTGCCAGCAGCTTTTGGGCCCGAGGGGGCGAGCAGTACTTC
cdr3_aa: CASSFWARGGEQYF

d_call: -
v_call: TRBV6-5
j_call: TRBJ1-1
clone_size: -
cdr3_nt: TGTGCCAGCAGCGGGGGATCCACTGAAGCTTTCTTT
cdr3_aa: CASSGGSTEAFF

d_call: -
v_call: TRBV6-5
j_call: TRBJ1-3
clone_size: -
cdr3_nt: TGTGCCAGCAGAACGGGACACTCTGGAAACACCATATATTTT
cdr3_aa: CASRTGHSGNTIYF

d_call: -
v_call: TRBV5-8
j_call: TRBJ2-7
clone_size: once
cdr3_nt: TGTGCCAGCAGCACTATAAGTTCCTACGAGCAGTACTTC
cdr3_aa: CASSTISSYEQYF

d_call: -
v_call: TRBV5-1
j_call: TRBJ1-1
clone_size: -
cdr3_nt: TGCGCCAGCAGCTTGGATTTAAGGGAAACTGAAGCTTTCTTT
cdr3_aa: CASSLDLRETEAFF

d_call: -
v_call: TRBV7-8
j_call: TRBJ1-4
clone_size: -
cdr3_nt: TGTGCCAGCAGCGTTCAGGGCCAGGAGGATGAAAAACTGTTTTTT
cdr3_aa: CASSVQGQEDEKLFF

d_call: -
v_call: TRBV7-6
j_call: TRBJ1-1
clone_size: once
cdr3_nt: TGTGCCAGCAGCCCGTCGAGGATAGCTGAAGCTTTCTTT
cdr3_aa: CASSPSRIAEAFF